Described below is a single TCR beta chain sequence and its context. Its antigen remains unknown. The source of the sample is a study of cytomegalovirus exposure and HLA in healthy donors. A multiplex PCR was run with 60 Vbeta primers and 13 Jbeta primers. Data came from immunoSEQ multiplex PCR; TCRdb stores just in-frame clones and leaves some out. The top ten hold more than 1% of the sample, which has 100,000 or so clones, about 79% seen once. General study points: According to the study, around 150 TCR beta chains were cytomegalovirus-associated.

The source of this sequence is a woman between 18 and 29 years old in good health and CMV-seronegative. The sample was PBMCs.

For the CDR3, the DNA is TGTGCCAGCAGTTACCTCCCCGGGACAGGAGGAAGAGGAGGTCAGCCCCAGCATTTT. Protein product: CASSYLPGTGGRGGQPQHF. V is TRBV28 and J is TRBJ1-5; 8 nucleotides match TRBD1. V lost 4 bases and J lost 6; bases outside the gene matches: 20. CDR1 and CDR2 (germline): MDHEN, SYDVKM. This CDR3 region has 19 residues. The variable domain in full, with the rest retrieved from reference TRBV28 and TRBJ1-5, is DVKVTQSSRYLVKRTGEKVFLECVQDMDHENMFWYRQDPGLGLRLIYFSYDVKMKEKGDIPEGYSVSREKKERFSLILESASTNQTSMYLCASSYLPGTGGRGGQPQHFGDGTRLSIL.